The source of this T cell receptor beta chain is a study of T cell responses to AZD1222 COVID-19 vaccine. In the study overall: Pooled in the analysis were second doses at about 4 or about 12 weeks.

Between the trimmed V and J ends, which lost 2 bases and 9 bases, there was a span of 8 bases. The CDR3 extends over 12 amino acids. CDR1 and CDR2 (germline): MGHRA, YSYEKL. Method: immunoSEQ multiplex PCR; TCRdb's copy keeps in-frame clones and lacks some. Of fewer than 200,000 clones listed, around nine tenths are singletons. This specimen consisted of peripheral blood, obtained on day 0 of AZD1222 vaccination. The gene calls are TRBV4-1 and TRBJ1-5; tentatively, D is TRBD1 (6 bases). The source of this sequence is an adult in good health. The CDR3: CASSQIGGPQHF. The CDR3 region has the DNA TGCGCCAGCAGCCAAATAGGGGGGCCCCAGCATTTT.